This T cell receptor (beta chain) was documented in a study of T cell responses to AZD1222 COVID-19 vaccine. As concerns this clone: Its antigen is not identified.

Study-level results: Without day 14 samples, only post-peak T cell repertoires were studied.

Produced via immunoSEQ multiplex PCR; TCRdb's table is partial and in-frame only. The sample lists hundreds of thousands of clones, approximately 94% occurring once. Trimming stripped 6 bases from V and 3 bases from J, with 18 bases between. The CDR3 is made up of 15 amino acids. In germline, CDR1 is SGHDT, CDR2 YYEEEE. The sequencing here drew on peripheral blood, taken on day 0 of MenACWY control vaccination. The chain employs TRBV5-6 and TRBJ1-1; no clear D. The source is an adult in good health. CDR3: CASTENPSRDTEAFF. For the CDR3, the DNA is TGTGCCAGCACCGAGAACCCTTCTAGGGACACTGAAGCTTTCTTT.